Shown below are 11 T cell receptor beta chains from a single sample sequenced in a study of blood T cell repertoires in COVID-19. Libraries were prepared by immunoSEQ multiplex PCR; TCRdb keeps only in-frame clonotypes and omits some of them. The table records 50,000 to 60,000 clones, more than 90% of them present only once. Sequenced sample: peripheral blood. These receptors all stem from a woman over 75 with acute or convalescent COVID-19.

The chain recombines TRBV3-1 (or the pseudogene TRBV3-2) with TRBJ1-2; maybe TRBD1 (6 bases). Trimming pared 4 bases from V and 9 bases from J, leaving 12 bases between. The CDR3 covers 12 residues. Germline-derived CDR1 and CDR2 are LGHDT and YNNKEL (reference sequence). The CDR3 DNA reads as TGTGCCAGCAGCCCACATGGGGGCCGCTACACCTTC. This translates into CASSPHGGRYTF.

The rearrangement links TRBV2 to TRBJ2-2; a weak D match, TRBD2 (7 bases). Germline V gene lookup returns CDR1 SNHLY and CDR2 FYNNEI. Trimming left V 6 bases short and J 4 bases short, with 18 bases between. This CDR3 has 16 residues. The DNA of the CDR3 is TGTGCCAGCAGCTCCTGGGGAGGGGGTAGCACCGGGGAGCTGTTTTTT. Protein: CASSSWGGGSTGELFF.

The J gene is TRBJ1-5, the V gene TRBV2; D is possibly TRBD1 (6 bases). The germline V gene encodes CDR1 SNHLY and CDR2 FYNNEI. This CDR3 has 14 amino acids. V lost 8 bases and J lost 7, with 18 bases in between. The CDR3 sequence: CASGRTERGQPQHF. The DNA of the CDR3 is TGTGCCAGCGGTAGGACCGAAAGGGGGCAGCCCCAGCATTTT.

The gene calls are TRBV7-8 and TRBJ1-6; D not certain. The CDR3 is 15 residues long. V lost 1 base to trimming and J lost 10 bases, with 14 bases between them. CDR1 is SGHVS and CDR2 is FQNEAQ in the germline V gene. CDR3 sequence reads: CASSLDTGSRSPLHF. In DNA form, the CDR3 reads TGTGCCAGCAGCTTAGATACGGGAAGCCGATCACCCCTCCACTTT.

The chain joins TRBV9 to TRBJ2-3; D is perhaps TRBD1 (5 bases). With 1 base removed from V and 1 base from J, the gap between germline ends came to 13 bases. Germline V gene lookup returns CDR1 SGDLS and CDR2 YYNGEE. CDR3 length: 16 amino acids. The CDR3 spells CASSVSSGPGTDTQYF. CDR3 DNA sequence: TGTGCCAGCAGCGTATCGTCAGGGCCGGGCACAGATACGCAGTATTTT. Filled out from reference TRBV9 and TRBJ2-3, the complete variable domain reads DSGVTQTPKHLITATGQRVTLRCSPRSGDLSVYWYQQSLDQGLQFLIQYYNGEERAKGNILERFSAQQFPDLHSELNLSSLELGDSALYFCASSVSSGPGTDTQYFGPGTRLTVL.

J is TRBJ2-3 and V is TRBV30; D might be TRBD1 (6 bases). Deletions cut 1 base from V and 1 base from J, with 9 bases between. The CDR3 consists of 14 residues. Germline values: CDR1 GTSNPN, CDR2 SVGIG (reference sequence). The CDR3 nucleotides are TGTGCCTGGAGTGGGCCAGGGGGCACAGATACGCAGTATTTT. It codes for CAWSGPGGTDTQYF.

The chain recombines TRBV9 with TRBJ2-7; 8 bases map to TRBD2. V gave up 0 bases and J gave up 2 bases; unmatched junction bases: 4. The germline V gene encodes CDR1 SGDLS and CDR2 YYNGEE. The CDR3 is 15 amino acids. This CDR3 is CASSVAAGATYEQYF. The CDR3 nucleotides read TGTGCCAGCAGCGTAGCAGCGGGAGCTACCTACGAGCAGTACTTC. Combining the CDR3 with reference TRBV9 and TRBJ2-7 gives the whole variable domain DSGVTQTPKHLITATGQRVTLRCSPRSGDLSVYWYQQSLDQGLQFLIQYYNGEERAKGNILERFSAQQFPDLHSELNLSSLELGDSALYFCASSVAAGATYEQYFGPGTRLTVT.

The chain is built from TRBV2 and TRBJ2-2, with 12 bases identical to TRBD2. CDR3 length: 16 amino acids. Germline values: CDR1 SNHLY, CDR2 FYNNEI. V lost 4 bases to trimming and J lost 5 bases; unmatched junction nucleotides: 5. CDR3 bases: TGTGCCAGCAGTGCTGGACTAGCGGGATTAACCGGGGAGCTGTTTTTT. Its protein product is CASSAGLAGLTGELFF.

This chain uses TRBV5-1 with TRBJ2-3; TRBD2 matches at 11 bases. The CDR3 runs to 15 residues. Germline loops: CDR1 SGHRS, CDR2 YFSETQ. After removal of 4 bases from V and 1 base from J, the junction contained 2 bases not matched to a gene. As DNA, the CDR3 is TGCGCCAGCAGCGAGGGACTAGCGGGCACAGATACGCAGTATTTT. Residues: CASSEGLAGTDTQYF.

The chain combines TRBV19 with TRBJ1-6, with D possibly matching TRBD1 (5 bases). Trimming shortened V by 4 bases and J by 10 bases, and 14 bases separated the two germline ends. Germline CDR1 is LNHDA and CDR2 is SQIVND (reference sequence). There are 14 residues in the CDR3. DNA of the CDR3: TGTGCCAGTAGTAGTTCGGGGAGGGACTCACCCCTCCACTTT. Encoded protein: CASSSSGRDSPLHF.

The J gene is TRBJ1-1, the V gene TRBV19, with D possibly TRBD1 on 6 matching bases. V was clipped by 5 bases and J by 6 bases, with 16 bases between them. The CDR3 is made up of 14 amino acids. Per the germline V gene, CDR1 is LNHDA and CDR2 is SQIVND (reference sequence). The CDR3 region is CASSFRGVVSEAFF. In nucleotides, the CDR3 is TGTGCCAGTAGTTTCAGGGGAGTCGTCTCTGAAGCTTTCTTT.